The 22 T cell receptor beta chains given below trace back to one sample, sequenced in a study of Graves' ophthalmopathy and Graves' hyperthyroidism. Amplification of the TCR beta CDR3 regions used RNA transcripts (as template). The authors performed first-round RT-PCR with HTBI primers and then a second-round multiplex PCR. TCRdb re-analysed the multiplex PCR reads in MiXCR, keeping a single row per CDR3 protein. The table includes almost 750,000 distinct CDR3 sequences, approximately 40% detected once. The sequenced sample consisted of peripheral blood. Every receptor here comes from an adult man with Graves' ophthalmopathy.

This clonotype was observed at least ten times. The genes are TRBV2 and TRBJ1-1; 8 bases agree with TRBD1. Trimming removed 8 bases from V and 2 bases from J; junction bases left unmatched: 7. The germline CDR1 and CDR2 sequences are SNHLY and FYNNEI. The CDR3 is 14 amino acids. CDR3 in amino acids: CASLQDRANTEAFF. The CDR3 DNA reads TGTGCCAGCCTCCAGGACAGGGCCAACACTGAAGCTTTCTTT.

A word on this clonotype: Mismatch with germline at one junction end may stem from a read error. This chain uses TRBV10-3 with TRBJ2-7; no reliable D call. The CDR3 has 13 residues. Germline V gene data show CDR1 as ENHRY and CDR2 as SYGVKD. The CDR3: CAIAEVSAYEQYF. The CDR3 DNA reads as TGTGCCATCGCAGAGGTCAGCGCCTACGAACAGTACTTC.

A few counts support this clonotype. The chain couples TRBV6-6 to TRBJ1-1, with unresolved D. This CDR3 has 14 amino acids. The V gene lost 1 base and the J gene lost 3 bases, with 9 bases spanning the gap. Germline CDR1 reads MNHNY; CDR2 reads SVGAGI (reference sequence). CDR3 coding DNA: TGTGCCAGCAGTTACTTCAGCGAATACACTGAAGCTTTCTTT. It is translated as CASSYFSEYTEAFF.

The genes are TRBV12-3 or TRBV12-4 and TRBJ1-1; 7 bases line up with TRBD1. The J segment lost 5 bases and the V segment lost 3 bases, leaving 3 bases of the junction unmatched. This CDR3 spans 13 amino acids. This chain's CDR3 is CASSFIRGTEAFF. CDR3 bases: TGTGCCAGCAGTTTTATCAGGGGGACTGAAGCTTTCTTT.

The sample holds a few counts of this clonotype. The chain employs TRBV20-1 and TRBJ1-1; 10 bases line up with TRBD1. V was pared by 2 bases and J by 3 bases, with 15 bases of the junction left unmatched. The CDR3 sequence is 18 residues long. Looked up from germline, CDR1 is DFQATT and CDR2 is SNEGSKA (reference sequence). This CDR3 reads CSARPFGDAGQGYTEAFF. The CDR3 DNA reads as TGCAGTGCTAGACCGTTTGGGGATGCGGGACAGGGGTACACTGAAGCTTTCTTT.

This clonotype was counted between two and nine times. V is TRBV9 and J is TRBJ2-5, with TRBD1 identical over 8 bases. Germline CDR1 and CDR2: SGDLS and YYNGEE. V trimming: 0 bases; J trimming: 3 bases; junction bases outside the gene matches: 4. The CDR3 covers 15 residues. The CDR3 DNA follows: TGTGCCAGCAGCGTAGACTCGGGACAGGAAGAGACCCAGTACTTC. Its translation is CASSVDSGQEETQYF.

This clonotype was recorded at least ten times. V and J are TRBV2 and TRBJ1-1; D is undetermined. The CDR3 sequence is 12 residues long. V was pared by 4 bases and J by 3 bases, with 6 bases between. Germline values: CDR1 SNHLY, CDR2 FYNNEI. The CDR3 bases are TGTGCCAGCAGTGTGTCGGACACTGAAGCTTTCTTT. Protein sequence: CASSVSDTEAFF.

As concerns this clonotype: The germline gene is not matched at one end of the junction; a read error may be the cause. The chain combines TRBV7-9 with TRBJ2-5, with 7 bases lining up with TRBD2. This CDR3 has 15 residues. CDR1 is SEHNR and CDR2 is FQNEAQ in the germline V gene (reference sequence). The CDR3 sequence: CAGSLASSGQETQYF. The DNA of the CDR3 is TGTGCCGGCAGCTTAGCCTCTAGCGGACAAGAGACCCAGTACTTC.

Points on this clonotype: This likely comes from a read error, as the CDR3 has no conserved phenylalanine or tryptophan at its end. The chain carries TRBV25-1 and TRBJ1-2; TRBD1 might be the D (5 bases). Germline loops: CDR1 MGHDK, CDR2 SYGVNS. This CDR3 has 14 residues. V lost 5 bases and J 4 bases, leaving 14 bases between the germline ends. The CDR3 DNA follows: TGTGCCAGCAGTTTAGGGGACGGTATCTATGGCTACACCCTC. Protein: CASSLGDGIYGYTL.

This clonotype was observed a few times. The rearrangement links TRBV5-4 to TRBJ2-6; 7 bases are a match to TRBD2. Germline loops: CDR1 SGHNT, CDR2 YYREEE (reference sequence). The V gene end was trimmed by 2 bases and the J gene end by 0 bases; junction bases not matched to a gene: 8. The CDR3 length is 18 residues. CDR3 sequence reads: CASSFGLGGGSGANVLTF. In nucleotides, the CDR3 is TGTGCCAGCAGCTTTGGCCTGGGCGGGGGCTCTGGGGCCAACGTCCTGACTTTC.

This clonotype was seen many times. The chain has TRBV7-2 and TRBJ1-2; D is possibly TRBD1 (5 bases). Per the germline V gene, CDR1 is SGHTA and CDR2 is FQGNSA. Trimming stripped 5 bases from V and 5 bases from J, with 15 bases between. The CDR3 consists of 14 residues. CDR3 DNA sequence: TGTGCCAGCAGCCCAGACAGTGTCAAATATGGCTACACCTTC. It translates to CASSPDSVKYGYTF.

This clonotype has ten or more counts. CDR3 in amino acids: CASKLDRGRNSPLHF. The CDR3, as DNA: TGTGCCAGCAAATTAGACAGGGGCAGGAATTCACCCCTCCACTTT. This chain uses TRBV2 with TRBJ1-6, with 8 bases aligning to TRBD1. The V segment lost 7 bases and the J segment 7 bases; nucleotides outside the gene matches: 9. The CDR3 loop spans 15 amino acids. Germline CDR1 is SNHLY and CDR2 is FYNNEI.

This clonotype was recorded many times. This chain joins TRBV20-1 and TRBJ1-4; a weak D match, TRBD1 (5 bases). With 4 bases removed from V and 5 bases from J, the gap between germline ends came to 11 bases. This CDR3 is 13 amino acids long. Germline CDR1 reads DFQATT; CDR2 reads SNEGSKA (reference sequence). CDR3 residues: CSANNRRNEKLFF. CDR3 in DNA: TGCAGTGCTAACAACAGGAGAAATGAAAAACTGTTTTTT.

The genes are TRBV7-3 and TRBJ1-1, with a tentative D call TRBD1 (6 bases). The germline CDR1 and CDR2 sequences are SGHTA and FQGTGA. The CDR3 has 13 amino acids. Trimming took 8 bases from V and 2 from J, leaving 12 bases between them. CDR3: CASAHGTNTEAFF. CDR3 bases: TGTGCCAGCGCCCATGGGACAAACACTGAAGCTTTCTTT.

CDR3 bases: TGCGCCAGCAGCTTGGCCCTGGAGGGCTACACCTTC. This gives the protein CASSLALEGYTF. The chain carries TRBV5-1 and TRBJ1-2; D is uncertain. The germline CDR1 and CDR2 sequences are SGHRS and YFSETQ. The CDR3 runs 12 residues. Trimming cost V 0 bases and J 8 bases, with 8 bases left between them.

V is TRBV20-1 and J is TRBJ1-2, with D hard to call. The CDR3 has 13 amino acids. Germline loops: CDR1 DFQATT, CDR2 SNEGSKA (reference sequence). V was shortened by 6 bases and J by 3 bases, with 14 bases between the two germline ends. The CDR3 DNA sequence: TGCAGTGCGCATGAGGTAGTCCACTATGGCTACACCTTC. Amino acid sequence: CSAHEVVHYGYTF.

The table lists this clonotype with many counts. This sequence joins TRBV10-2 and TRBJ1-2; TRBD1 aligns across 11 bases. The CDR3 spans 14 residues. Unmatched junction bases numbered 8, after V lost 8 bases and J lost 6 bases. Germline CDR1 WSHSY, CDR2 SAAADI. The CDR3: CASVDRGRRDGYTF. DNA of the CDR3: TGCGCCAGCGTGGACAGGGGGCGTCGAGATGGCTACACCTTC.

This clonotype was detected ten times or more. The V and J genes are TRBV11-2 and TRBJ2-7; TRBD1 agrees at 10 bases. Trimming took 5 bases from V and 4 from J; bases not matched to a gene: 5. Germline-derived CDR1 and CDR2 are SGHAT and FQNNGV. The CDR3 has 14 amino acids. The CDR3 DNA follows: TGTGCCAGCAGCCAAAGGGGACAGGGGTACGAGCAGTACTTC. This encodes CASSQRGQGYEQYF.

This sequence joins TRBV7-2 and TRBJ1-2, with no clear D. Germline V gene data show CDR1 as SGHTA and CDR2 as FQGNSA. This CDR3 region has 16 residues. Trimming cost V 5 bases and J 2 bases, with 18 bases left between them. CDR3: CASSVGGGGLNYGYTF. The CDR3 coding sequence is TGTGCCAGCAGCGTGGGTGGTGGAGGGTTAAACTATGGCTACACCTTC. Based on the CDR3 plus reference TRBV7-2 and TRBJ1-2, the full variable domain is GAGVSQSPSNKVTEKGKDVELRCDPISGHTALYWYRQSLGQGLEFLIYFQGNSAPDKSGLPSDRFSAERTGGSVSTLTIQRTQQEDSAVYLCASSVGGGGLNYGYTFGSGTRLTVV.

The table lists this clonotype with many counts. Compared with germline, one end of the junction differs, possibly owing to a read error. The V gene is TRBV24-1, the J gene TRBJ1-5; D is unresolved. Germline CDR1 is KGHDR and CDR2 is SFDVKD. The CDR3 loop spans 13 amino acids. DNA for the CDR3: TGTGCCAGCAGTTCCCACTCCGTAGGGCCCCAGCATTTT. This sequence encodes CASSSHSVGPQHF.

This clonotype came up a few times. This rearrangement joins TRBV12-3 or TRBV12-4 to TRBJ2-7, with 11 bases lining up with TRBD1. This CDR3 is 14 amino acids long. V lost 6 bases, J lost 6 bases, and 7 bases stayed unmatched. CDR3 loop: CASSSGTGGVEQYF. CDR3 DNA: TGTGCCAGCAGCTCCGGGACAGGGGGGGTCGAGCAGTACTTC.

The V call is TRBV2, the J call TRBJ1-4, with D tentatively TRBD1 (5 bases). Germline V gives CDR1 SNHLY, CDR2 FYNNEI. The CDR3 spans 14 residues. V lost 0 bases, J lost 4 bases, and 6 bases lay in between. CDR3 bases: TGTGCCAGCAGTGAAGCGGGGGGTAATGAAAAACTGTTTTTT. This gives the protein CASSEAGGNEKLFF.